This is a list of T cell receptor beta chains from one sample in a study of regulatory T cells. The repertoire was sequenced with immunoSEQ multiplex PCR; TCRdb's copy has only in-frame clones and lacks some. The sample records tens of thousands of clones, 85% to 95% being singletons. The sample consisted of conventional CD4+ T cells sorted from blood. The receptor set was obtained from a child aged 2-15 years with CD3G deficiency. The CDR3 runs from the conserved cysteine through the conserved F or W. A D gene is named only where the DNA matches it firmly. Expanded clones are given a class, and other clones once, few, many or no size at all.

j_call d_call clone_size cdr3_length v_call cdr3_aa cdr3_nt
TRBJ2-1 TRBD2 - 16 TRBV28 CASSLGMAGGFNEQFF TGTGCCAGCAGTTTAGGGATGGCGGGAGGGTTCAATGAGCAGTTCTTC
TRBJ2-3 - once 14 TRBV28 CASSLLRGADTQYF TGTGCCAGCAGTTTACTCAGGGGAGCAGATACGCAGTATTTT
TRBJ2-1 TRBD2 - 15 TRBV28 CASSPGGGSYNEQFF TGTGCCAGCAGTCCCGGGGGGGGCTCCTACAATGAGCAGTTCTTC
TRBJ1-1 TRBD1 - 13 TRBV6-6 CASRRTGSTEAFF TGTGCCAGCAGACGGACAGGGAGCACTGAAGCTTTCTTT
TRBJ2-3 TRBD1 - 14 TRBV5-1 CASSLGGTTDTQYF TGCGCCAGCAGCTTAGGGGGCACCACAGATACGCAGTATTTT
TRBJ2-7 TRBD2 - 15 TRBV28 CASSLAGGTSYEQYF TGTGCCAGCAGTTTAGCGGGAGGGACCTCCTACGAGCAGTACTTC
TRBJ2-3 - - 13 TRBV28 CASSSRVTDTQYF TGTGCCAGCAGTTCAAGGGTCACAGATACGCAGTATTTT
TRBJ2-7 TRBD2 - 13 TRBV27 CASSPIAGGHQYF TGTGCCAGCAGTCCGATAGCGGGAGGGCATCAGTACTTC
TRBJ1-1 - - 12 TRBV28 CASSFRASEAFF TGTGCCAGCAGTTTCCGGGCAAGTGAAGCTTTCTTT
TRBJ1-1 - - 13 TRBV19 CASSTSLYTEAFF TGTGCCAGTAGTACGTCCCTTTACACTGAAGCTTTCTTT
TRBJ2-3 - - 14 TRBV7-9 CASSQRETSDTQYF TGTGCCAGCAGCCAACGAGAGACCTCCGATACGCAGTATTTT
TRBJ2-7 - - 14 TRBV6-1 CASRRQVAAYEQYF TGTGCCAGCAGGCGACAGGTAGCGGCCTACGAGCAGTACTTC
TRBJ2-2 TRBD1 - 16 TRBV7-9 CASSKGTGLNTGELFF TGTGCCAGCAGCAAGGGGACAGGCTTGAACACCGGGGAGCTGTTTTTT
TRBJ1-1 - once 14 TRBV6-5 CASRRDTLNTEAFF TGTGCCAGCAGGAGGGACACCTTGAACACTGAAGCTTTCTTT
TRBJ2-1 TRBD2 - 16 TRBV5-1 CASSLVTSGRYNEQFF TGCGCCAGCAGCTTGGTGACTAGCGGGAGGTACAATGAGCAGTTCTTC
TRBJ1-1 - - 11 TRBV20-1 CSASGNTEAFF TGCAGTGCTAGCGGGAACACTGAAGCTTTCTTT
TRBJ1-5 - - 14 TRBV28 CASSLWGHNQPQHF TGTGCCAGCAGTTTATGGGGTCACAATCAGCCCCAGCATTTT
TRBJ1-4 TRBD1 once 16 TRBV28 CASSSRQGTTNEKLFF TGTGCCAGCAGTTCGAGACAGGGGACTACTAATGAAAAACTGTTTTTT
TRBJ1-1 - once 14 TRBV28 CASSLGVMNTEAFF TGTGCCAGCAGTTTAGGAGTTATGAACACTGAAGCTTTCTTT
TRBJ2-7 - few 13 TRBV28 CASTSGPSYEQYF TGTGCCAGCACCTCGGGACCCTCCTACGAGCAGTACTTC